This T cell receptor (beta chain) was observed in a study of breast tumors, draining lymph nodes, adjacent tissues (dated by TCRdb to about 2016). For the wider study: In breast cancer patients, the study compared the TCR beta repertoires of tumor, adjacent nontumor tissue and axillary lymph nodes. The study aimed to assess the relationships and possible T-cell exchange between tumor, surrounding tissue and draining lymph node repertoires in human breast cancer. What the authors observed across the whole study: The similarity between tumor and nontumor tissue repertoires was significantly greater in luminal-like breast cancer than in basal-like breast cancer. The study presented the conclusion that tumor T cells originate in lymph nodes as consistent with a hypothesis, not as something directly demonstrated. Tumor T-cell repertoires showed less diversity than lymph node repertoires and more diversity than nontumor tissue repertoires, and tumor T-cell repertoires showed preferential V and J gene usage. The data were considered consistent with the idea that most tumor T cells come from the lymph node and then expand in tumor tissue.

Lymph node samples came from the axillary draining lymph nodes of breast cancer patients. Sequencing relied on an Illumina HiSeq 2000. TCR beta chain libraries were generated by multiplex PCR amplification. High-throughput sequencing was used to analyze the amplified TCR beta chain products. Using fastp at Q25 and MiXCR, TCRdb reprocessed the public reads and kept productive beta chains. Each entry merges the rows of one CDR3 protein and shows their most common DNA and genes. This sample comprises hundreds of thousands of distinct CDR3 sequences, about a third of them detected only once. The top ten constitute 1.4% of the sample. In its sample, this clonotype was seen many times. Its antigen remains undetermined. The sample holds no much larger clone one base away, and base qualities are not on file. The CDR3, from cysteine to phenylalanine, totals 13 residues. Only the CDR3 portion is preserved as DNA: 39 bases, with reading frame beginning at the first base. Looking up the germline V gene (reference sequence) yields CDR1 GTSNPN and CDR2 SVGIG. The junction carries 12 bases between V and J, which are trimmed by 2 bases and 4 bases respectively.

The receptor was derived from a female donor with breast cancer. Some clones in this sample may be carry-over from other donors' samples. The sample taken for sequencing was axillary lymph node tissue. The V gene is TRBV30 and the J gene is TRBJ2-7; perhaps TRBD2 is the D gene, with 6 bases matching. The DNA sequence reads TGTGCCTGGAGTTCGGGACTTAGGTACGAGCAGTACTTC. The translation is CAWSSGLRYEQYF.